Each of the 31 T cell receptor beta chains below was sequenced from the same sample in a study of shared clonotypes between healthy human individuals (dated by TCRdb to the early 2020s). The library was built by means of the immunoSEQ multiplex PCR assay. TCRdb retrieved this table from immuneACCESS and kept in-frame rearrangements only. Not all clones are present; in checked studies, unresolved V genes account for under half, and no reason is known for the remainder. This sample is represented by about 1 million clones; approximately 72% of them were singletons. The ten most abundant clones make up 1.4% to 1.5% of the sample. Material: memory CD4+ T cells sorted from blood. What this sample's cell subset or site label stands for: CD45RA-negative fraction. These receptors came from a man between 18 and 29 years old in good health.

CDR3 sequence (DNA): TGTGCCAGCAGCCGGAGCGTGACGGGGCCGACCTCCTACGAGCAGTACTTC. Residues: CASSRSVTGPTSYEQYF. This sequence joins TRBV11-2 and TRBJ2-7; either TRBD1 or TRBD2 may supply D (5 bases each). The CDR3 covers 17 residues. The germline gives CDR1 SGHAT, CDR2 FQNNGV. Trimming pared 5 bases from V and 0 bases from J, leaving 20 bases between.

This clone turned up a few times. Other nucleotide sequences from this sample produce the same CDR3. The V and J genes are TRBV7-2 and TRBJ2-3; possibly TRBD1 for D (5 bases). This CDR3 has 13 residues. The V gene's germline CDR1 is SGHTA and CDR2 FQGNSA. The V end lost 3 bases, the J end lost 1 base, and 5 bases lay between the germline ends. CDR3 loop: CASSLGRTDTQYF. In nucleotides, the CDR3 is TGTGCCAGCAGCTTGGGGCGCACAGATACGCAGTATTTT.

CDR3 amino acids: CASRDRVADTEAFF. The CDR3 DNA follows: TGTGCCAGTAGGGACAGGGTGGCGGACACTGAAGCTTTCTTT. V and J are TRBV19 and TRBJ1-1, with 8 bases matching TRBD1. The CDR3 spans 14 residues. Unmatched junction bases numbered 6, after V lost 6 bases and J lost 3 bases. CDR1 is LNHDA, CDR2 SQIVND, per germline (reference sequence). The full variable domain, completed using reference TRBV19 and TRBJ1-1, is DGGITQSPKYLFRKEGQNVTLSCEQNLNHDAMYWYRQDPGQGLRLIYYSQIVNDFQKGDIAEGYSVSREKKESFPLTVTSAQKNPTAFYLCASRDRVADTEAFFGQGTRLTVV.

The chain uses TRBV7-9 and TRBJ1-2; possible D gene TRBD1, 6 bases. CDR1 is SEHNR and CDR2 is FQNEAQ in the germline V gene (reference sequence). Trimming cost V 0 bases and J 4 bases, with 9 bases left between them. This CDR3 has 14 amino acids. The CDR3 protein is CASSLATGIYGYTF. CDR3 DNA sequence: TGTGCCAGCAGCTTAGCAACAGGGATCTATGGCTACACCTTC.

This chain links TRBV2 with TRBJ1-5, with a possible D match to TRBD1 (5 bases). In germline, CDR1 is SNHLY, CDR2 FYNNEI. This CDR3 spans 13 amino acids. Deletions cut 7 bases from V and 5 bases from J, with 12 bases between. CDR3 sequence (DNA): TGTGCCAGCAATTCTCAGGGAGATCAGCCCCAGCATTTT. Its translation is CASNSQGDQPQHF.

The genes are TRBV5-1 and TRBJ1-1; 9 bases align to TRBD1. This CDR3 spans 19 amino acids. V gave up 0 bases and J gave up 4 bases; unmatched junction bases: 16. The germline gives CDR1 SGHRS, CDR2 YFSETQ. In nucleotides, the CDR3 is TGCGCCAGCAGCTTGGCCGGGACAGGGTCTTATGGCCTCGGCACTGAAGCTTTCTTT. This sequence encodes CASSLAGTGSYGLGTEAFF.

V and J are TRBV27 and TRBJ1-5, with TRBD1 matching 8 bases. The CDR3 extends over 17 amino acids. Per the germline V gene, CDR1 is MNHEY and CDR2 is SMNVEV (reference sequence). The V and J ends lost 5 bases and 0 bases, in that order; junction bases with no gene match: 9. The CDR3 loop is CASSPWTGSYSNQPQHF. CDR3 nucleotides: TGTGCCAGCAGTCCTTGGACAGGGAGTTATAGCAATCAGCCCCAGCATTTT.

The DNA for the CDR3 is TGTGCCAGCAGCTTGGGGTCTAAGGGCACTGAAGCTTTCTTT. Residues: CASSLGSKGTEAFF. V and J are TRBV5-6 and TRBJ1-1; the D is unclear. The V and J ends lost 0 bases and 4 bases respectively, with 10 bases between them. The CDR3 extends over 14 amino acids. CDR1 is SGHDT and CDR2 is YYEEEE in the germline V gene. The full variable domain, with the rest looked up from reference TRBV5-6 and TRBJ1-1, is DAGVTQSPTHLIKTRGQQVTLRCSPKSGHDTVSWYQQALGQGPQFIFQYYEEEERQRGNFPDRFSGHQFPNYSSELNVNALLLGDSALYLCASSLGSKGTEAFFGQGTRLTVV.

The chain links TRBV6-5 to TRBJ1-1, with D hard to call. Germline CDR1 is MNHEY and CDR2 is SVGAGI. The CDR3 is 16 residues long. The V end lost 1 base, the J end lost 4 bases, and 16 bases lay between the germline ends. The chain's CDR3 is CASSYYSDPRLTEAFF. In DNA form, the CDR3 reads TGTGCCAGCAGTTACTATTCAGATCCCCGCCTCACTGAAGCTTTCTTT.

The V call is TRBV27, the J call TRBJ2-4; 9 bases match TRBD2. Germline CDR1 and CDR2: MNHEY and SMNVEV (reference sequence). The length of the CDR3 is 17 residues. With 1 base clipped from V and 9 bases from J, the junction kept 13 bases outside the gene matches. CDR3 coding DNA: TGTGCCAGCAGTTTATTTGGGCGGGAGGGCCGGATGGGCATTCAGTACTTC. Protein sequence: CASSLFGREGRMGIQYF.

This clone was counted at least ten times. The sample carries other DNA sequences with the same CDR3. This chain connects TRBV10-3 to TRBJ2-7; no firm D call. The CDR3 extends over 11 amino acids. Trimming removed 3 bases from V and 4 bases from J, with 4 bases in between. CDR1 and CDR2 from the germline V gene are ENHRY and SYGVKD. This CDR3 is CAISDGYEQYF. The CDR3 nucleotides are TGTGCCATCAGTGACGGGTACGAGCAGTACTTC.

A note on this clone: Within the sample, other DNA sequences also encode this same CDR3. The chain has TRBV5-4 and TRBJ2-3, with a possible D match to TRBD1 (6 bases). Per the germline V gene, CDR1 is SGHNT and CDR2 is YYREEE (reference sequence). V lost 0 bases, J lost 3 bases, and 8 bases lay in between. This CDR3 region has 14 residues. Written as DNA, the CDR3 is TGTGCCAGCAGCTTGGACAGGGTTACAGATACGCAGTATTTT. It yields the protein CASSLDRVTDTQYF.

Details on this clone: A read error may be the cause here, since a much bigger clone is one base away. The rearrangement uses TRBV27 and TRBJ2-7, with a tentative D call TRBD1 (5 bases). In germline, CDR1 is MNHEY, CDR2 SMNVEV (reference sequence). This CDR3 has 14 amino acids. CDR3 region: CAGSLSSRAHEQYF. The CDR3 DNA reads TGTGCCGGCAGTTTATCGTCCAGGGCCCACGAGCAGTACTTC.

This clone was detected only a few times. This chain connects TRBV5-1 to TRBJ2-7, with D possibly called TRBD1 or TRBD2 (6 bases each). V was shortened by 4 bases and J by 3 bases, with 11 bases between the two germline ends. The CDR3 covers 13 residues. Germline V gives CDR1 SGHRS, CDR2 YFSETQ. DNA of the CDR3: TGCGCCAGCAGCGGCGGGGACAACTACGAGCAGTACTTC. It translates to CASSGGDNYEQYF.

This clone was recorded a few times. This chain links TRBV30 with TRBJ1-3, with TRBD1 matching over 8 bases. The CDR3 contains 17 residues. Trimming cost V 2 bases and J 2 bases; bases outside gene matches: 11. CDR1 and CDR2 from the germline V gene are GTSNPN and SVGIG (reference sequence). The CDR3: CAWSRQGIRGPGNTIYF. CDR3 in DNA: TGTGCCTGGAGTAGACAGGGGATTAGAGGGCCTGGAAACACCATATATTTT. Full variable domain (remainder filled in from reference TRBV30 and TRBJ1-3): SQTIHQWPATLVQPVGSPLSLECTVEGTSNPNLYWYRQAAGRGLQLLFYSVGIGQISSEVPQNLSASRPQDRQFILSSKKLLLSDSGFYLCAWSRQGIRGPGNTIYFGEGSWLTVV.

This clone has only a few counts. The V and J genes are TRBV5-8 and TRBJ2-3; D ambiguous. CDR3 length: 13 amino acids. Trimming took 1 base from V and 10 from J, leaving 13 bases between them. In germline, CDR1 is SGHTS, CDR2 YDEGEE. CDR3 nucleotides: TGTGCCAGCAGCTTGCTCGCCGGAGACGCGCAGTATTTT. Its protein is CASSLLAGDAQYF.

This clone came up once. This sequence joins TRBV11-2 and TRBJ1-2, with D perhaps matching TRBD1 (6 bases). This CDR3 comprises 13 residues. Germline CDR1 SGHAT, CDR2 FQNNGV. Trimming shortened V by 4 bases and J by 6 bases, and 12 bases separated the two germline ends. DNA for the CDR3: TGTGCCAGCAGCTCTAACACAGGGAATGGCTACACCTTC. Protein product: CASSSNTGNGYTF.

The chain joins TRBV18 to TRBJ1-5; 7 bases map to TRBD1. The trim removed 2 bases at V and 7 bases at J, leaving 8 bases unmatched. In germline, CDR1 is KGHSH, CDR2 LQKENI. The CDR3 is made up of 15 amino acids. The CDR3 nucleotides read TGTGCCAGCTCACCATTTGGAGGGGGCTCGCAGCCCCAGCATTTT. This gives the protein CASSPFGGGSQPQHF.

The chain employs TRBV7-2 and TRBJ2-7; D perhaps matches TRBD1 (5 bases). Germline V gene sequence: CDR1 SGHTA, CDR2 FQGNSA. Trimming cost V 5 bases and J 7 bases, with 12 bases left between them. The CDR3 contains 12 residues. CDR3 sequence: CASSPQGVEQYF. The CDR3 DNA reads TGTGCCAGCAGCCCCCAAGGGGTAGAGCAGTACTTC.

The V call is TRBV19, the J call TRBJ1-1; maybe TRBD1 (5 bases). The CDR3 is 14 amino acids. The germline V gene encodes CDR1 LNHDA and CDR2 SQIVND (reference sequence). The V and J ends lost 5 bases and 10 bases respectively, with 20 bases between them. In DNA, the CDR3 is TGTGCCAGTAGTTTCTGGGACGGGCGACAACGAGCTTTCTTT. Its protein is CASSFWDGRQRAFF.

CDR3 protein: CAWSGQGRELFF. CDR3 nucleotide sequence: TGTGCCTGGAGCGGACAGGGGCGGGAGCTGTTTTTT. The chain couples TRBV30 to TRBJ2-2; 9 bases line up with TRBD1. Looked up from germline, CDR1 is GTSNPN and CDR2 is SVGIG (reference sequence). V dropped 3 bases and J dropped 9; count of bases not matched to a gene: 2. The length of the CDR3 is 12 residues.

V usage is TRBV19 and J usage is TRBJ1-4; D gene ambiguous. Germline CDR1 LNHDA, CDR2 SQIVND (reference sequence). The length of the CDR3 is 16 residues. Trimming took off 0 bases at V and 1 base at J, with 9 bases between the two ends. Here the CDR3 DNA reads TGTGCCAGTAGTATAGACAGGCGTGGAACTAATGAAAAACTGTTTTTT. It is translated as CASSIDRRGTNEKLFF.

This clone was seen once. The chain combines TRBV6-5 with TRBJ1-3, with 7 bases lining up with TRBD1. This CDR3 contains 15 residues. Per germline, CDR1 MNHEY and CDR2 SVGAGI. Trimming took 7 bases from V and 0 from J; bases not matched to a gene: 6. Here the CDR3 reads CASTNRGRSGNTIYF. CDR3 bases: TGTGCCAGCACCAACAGGGGCCGCTCTGGAAACACCATATATTTT.

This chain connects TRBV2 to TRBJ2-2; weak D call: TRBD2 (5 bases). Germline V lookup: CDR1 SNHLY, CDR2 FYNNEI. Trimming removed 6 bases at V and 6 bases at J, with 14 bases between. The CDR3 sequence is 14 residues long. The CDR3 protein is CASSEGATPGELFF. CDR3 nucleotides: TGTGCCAGCAGCGAGGGAGCTACCCCCGGGGAGCTGTTTTTT. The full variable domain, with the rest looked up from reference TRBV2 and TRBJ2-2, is EPEVTQTPSHQVTQMGQEVILRCVPISNHLYFYWYRQILGQKVEFLVSFYNNEISEKSEIFDDQFSVERPDGSNFTLKIRSTKLEDSAMYFCASSEGATPGELFFGEGSRLTVL.

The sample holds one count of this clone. This CDR3 is CASNVAGGVATGELFF. In DNA, the CDR3 is TGCGCCAGCAACGTCGCGGGAGGTGTAGCCACCGGGGAGCTGTTTTTT. This chain links TRBV5-1 with TRBJ2-2; the match to TRBD2 covers 8 bases. This CDR3 comprises 16 residues. Germline CDR1 reads SGHRS; CDR2 reads YFSETQ. After removal of 6 bases from V and 4 bases from J, the junction contained 11 bases not matched to a gene. Together with reference TRBV5-1 and TRBJ2-2, the CDR3 gives the full variable domain: KAGVTQTPRYLIKTRGQQVTLSCSPISGHRSVSWYQQTPGQGLQFLFEYFSETQRNKGNFPGRFSGRQFSNSRSEMNVSTLELGDSALYLCASNVAGGVATGELFFGEGSRLTVL.

CDR3 nucleotide sequence: TGCGCCAGCAGCCAATTAACAGGGACCTACGAGCAGTACTTC. Translating gives CASSQLTGTYEQYF. The rearrangement joins TRBV5-1 to TRBJ2-7; TRBD1 might be the D (6 bases). The length of the CDR3 is 14 residues. Trimming pared 4 bases from V and 2 bases from J, leaving 13 bases between. The germline V gene has CDR1 SGHRS and CDR2 YFSETQ.

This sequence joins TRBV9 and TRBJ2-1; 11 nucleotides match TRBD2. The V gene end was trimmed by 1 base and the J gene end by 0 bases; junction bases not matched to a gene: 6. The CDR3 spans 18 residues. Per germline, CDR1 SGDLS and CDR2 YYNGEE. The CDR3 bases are TGTGCCAGCAGCGTACGGACTAGCGGGTTGAACTCCTACAATGAGCAGTTCTTC. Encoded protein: CASSVRTSGLNSYNEQFF.

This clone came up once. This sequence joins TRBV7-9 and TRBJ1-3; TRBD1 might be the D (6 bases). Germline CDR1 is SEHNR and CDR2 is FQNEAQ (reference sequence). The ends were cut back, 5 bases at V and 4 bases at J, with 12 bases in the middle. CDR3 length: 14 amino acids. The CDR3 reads CASSPSGGGNTIYF. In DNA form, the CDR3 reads TGTGCCAGCAGCCCCAGCGGGGGCGGAAACACCATATATTTT.

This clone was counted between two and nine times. CDR3 sequence reads: CASASGTPNNEQFF. CDR3 coding DNA: TGCGCCAGCGCCTCCGGGACCCCGAACAATGAGCAGTTCTTC. The rearrangement joins TRBV5-1 to TRBJ2-1; D is possibly TRBD1 or TRBD2 (5 bases each). Deletions cut 7 bases from V and 5 bases from J, with 16 bases between. This CDR3 is built from 14 residues. The germline gives CDR1 SGHRS, CDR2 YFSETQ.

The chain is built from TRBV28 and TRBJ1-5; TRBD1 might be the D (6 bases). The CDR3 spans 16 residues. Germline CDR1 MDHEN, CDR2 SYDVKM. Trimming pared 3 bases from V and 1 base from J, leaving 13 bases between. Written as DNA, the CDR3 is TGTGCCAGCAGTTTTGTTGGGACACCCAGCAATCAGCCCCAGCATTTT. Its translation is CASSFVGTPSNQPQHF.

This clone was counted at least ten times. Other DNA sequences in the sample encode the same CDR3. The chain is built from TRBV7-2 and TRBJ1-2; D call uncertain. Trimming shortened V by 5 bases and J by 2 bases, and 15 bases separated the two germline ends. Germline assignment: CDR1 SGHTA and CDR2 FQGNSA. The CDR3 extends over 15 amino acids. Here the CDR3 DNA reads TGTGCCAGCAGCACTACAGTAGGATGGAACTATGGCTACACCTTC. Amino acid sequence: CASSTTVGWNYGYTF.